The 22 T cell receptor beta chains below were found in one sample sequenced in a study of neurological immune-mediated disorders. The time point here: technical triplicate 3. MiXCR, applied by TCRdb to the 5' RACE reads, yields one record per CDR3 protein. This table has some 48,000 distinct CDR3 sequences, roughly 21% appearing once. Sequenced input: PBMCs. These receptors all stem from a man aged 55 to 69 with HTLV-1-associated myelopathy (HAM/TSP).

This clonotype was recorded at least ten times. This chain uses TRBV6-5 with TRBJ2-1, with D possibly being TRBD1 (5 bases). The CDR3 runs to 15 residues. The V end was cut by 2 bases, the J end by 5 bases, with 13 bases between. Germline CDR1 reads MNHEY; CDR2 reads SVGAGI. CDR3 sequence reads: CASSYGQGNNNEQFF. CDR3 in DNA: TGTGCCAGCAGTTACGGGCAGGGAAACAACAATGAGCAGTTCTTC.

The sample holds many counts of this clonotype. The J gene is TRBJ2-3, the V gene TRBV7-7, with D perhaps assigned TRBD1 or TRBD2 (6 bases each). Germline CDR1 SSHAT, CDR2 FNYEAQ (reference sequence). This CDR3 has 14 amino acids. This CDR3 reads CASGGTLSTDTQYF. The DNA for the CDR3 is TGTGCTAGCGGCGGGACACTAAGCACAGATACGCAGTATTTT. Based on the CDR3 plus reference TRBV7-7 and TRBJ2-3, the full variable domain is GAGVSQSPRYKVTKRGQDVTLRCDPISSHATLYWYQQALGQGPEFLTYFNYEAQPDKSGLPSDRFSAERPEGSISTLTIQRTEQRDSAMYRCASGGTLSTDTQYFGPGTRLTVL.

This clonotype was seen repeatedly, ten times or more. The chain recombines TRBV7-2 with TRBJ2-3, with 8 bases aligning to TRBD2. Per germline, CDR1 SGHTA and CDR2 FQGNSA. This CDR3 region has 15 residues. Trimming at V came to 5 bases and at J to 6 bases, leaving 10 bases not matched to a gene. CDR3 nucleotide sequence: TGTGCCAGCAGCGTCGCGGGGGGCAGTACGGATACGCAGTATTTT. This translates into CASSVAGGSTDTQYF.

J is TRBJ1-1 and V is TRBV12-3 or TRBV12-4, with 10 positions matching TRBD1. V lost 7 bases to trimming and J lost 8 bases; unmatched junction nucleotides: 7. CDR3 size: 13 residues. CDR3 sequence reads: CASTRTGGVEAFF. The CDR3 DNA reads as TGTGCCAGCACCAGGACAGGGGGTGTAGAAGCTTTCTTT.

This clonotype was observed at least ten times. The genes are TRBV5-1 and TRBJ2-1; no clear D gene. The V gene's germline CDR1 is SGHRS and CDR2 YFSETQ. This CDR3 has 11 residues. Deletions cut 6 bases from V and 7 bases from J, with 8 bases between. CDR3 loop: CASTAGNEQFF. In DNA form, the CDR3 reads TGCGCCAGCACAGCCGGTAATGAGCAGTTCTTC.

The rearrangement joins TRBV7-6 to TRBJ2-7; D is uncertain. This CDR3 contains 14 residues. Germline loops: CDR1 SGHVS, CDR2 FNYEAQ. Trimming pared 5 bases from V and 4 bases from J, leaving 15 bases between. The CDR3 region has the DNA TGTGCCAGCAGCCCCACGGGTGGCGGATACGAGCAGTACTTC. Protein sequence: CASSPTGGGYEQYF. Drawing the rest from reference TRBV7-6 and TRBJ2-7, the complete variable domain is GAGVSQSPRYKVTKRGQDVALRCDPISGHVSLYWYRQALGQGPEFLTYFNYEAQQDKSGLPNDRFSAERPEGSISTLTIQRTEQRDSAMYRCASSPTGGGYEQYFGPGTRLTVT.

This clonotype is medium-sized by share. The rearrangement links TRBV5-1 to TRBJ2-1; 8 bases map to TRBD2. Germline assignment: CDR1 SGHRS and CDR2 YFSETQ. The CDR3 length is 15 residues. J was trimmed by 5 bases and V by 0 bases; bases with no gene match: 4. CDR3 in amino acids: CASSLVAGSDNEQFF. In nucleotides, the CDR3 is TGCGCCAGCAGCTTGGTAGCGGGATCCGACAATGAGCAGTTCTTC.

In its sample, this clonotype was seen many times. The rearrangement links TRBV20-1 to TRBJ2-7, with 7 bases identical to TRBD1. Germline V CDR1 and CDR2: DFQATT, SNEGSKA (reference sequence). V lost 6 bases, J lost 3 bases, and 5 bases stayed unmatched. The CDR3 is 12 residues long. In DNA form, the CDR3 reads TGCAGTGCCCTGGGACAGAGCTACGAGCAGTACTTC. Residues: CSALGQSYEQYF.

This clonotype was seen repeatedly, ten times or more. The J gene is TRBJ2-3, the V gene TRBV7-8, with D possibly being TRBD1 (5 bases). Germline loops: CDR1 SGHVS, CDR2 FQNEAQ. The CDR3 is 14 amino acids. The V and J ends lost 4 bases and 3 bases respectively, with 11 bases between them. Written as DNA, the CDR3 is TGTGCCAGCAGCTCCAGGGTGATGACAGATACGCAGTATTTT. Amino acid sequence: CASSSRVMTDTQYF.

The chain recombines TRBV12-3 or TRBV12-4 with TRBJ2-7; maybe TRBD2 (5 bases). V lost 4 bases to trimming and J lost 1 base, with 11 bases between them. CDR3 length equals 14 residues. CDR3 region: CASSSRTASYEQYF. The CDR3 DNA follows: TGTGCCAGCAGTTCCCGGACTGCTTCCTACGAGCAGTACTTC.

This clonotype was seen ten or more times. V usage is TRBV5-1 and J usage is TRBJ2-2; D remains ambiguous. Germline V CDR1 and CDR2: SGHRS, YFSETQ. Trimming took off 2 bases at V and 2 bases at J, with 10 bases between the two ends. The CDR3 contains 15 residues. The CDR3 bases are TGCGCCAGCAGCTTCGAAATGGGTAACACCGGGGAGCTGTTTTTT. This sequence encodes CASSFEMGNTGELFF.

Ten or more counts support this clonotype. CDR3 coding DNA: TGCGCCAGCAGCTTGGCCTCGGGGAACACCGGGGAGCTGTTTTTT. Translated, it gives CASSLASGNTGELFF. The rearrangement joins TRBV5-1 to TRBJ2-2; D not resolved. Trimming shortened V by 0 bases and J by 1 base, and 7 bases separated the two germline ends. The CDR3 totals 15 residues. Germline V gene data show CDR1 as SGHRS and CDR2 as YFSETQ.

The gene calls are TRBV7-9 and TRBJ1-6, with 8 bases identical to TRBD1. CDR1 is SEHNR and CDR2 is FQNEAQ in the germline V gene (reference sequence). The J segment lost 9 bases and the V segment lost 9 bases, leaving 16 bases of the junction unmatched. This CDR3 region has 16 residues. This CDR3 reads CASSRATGTGSSPLHF. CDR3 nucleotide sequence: TGTGCCAGTAGCCGCGCAACCGGGACAGGCTCTTCACCCCTCCACTTT.

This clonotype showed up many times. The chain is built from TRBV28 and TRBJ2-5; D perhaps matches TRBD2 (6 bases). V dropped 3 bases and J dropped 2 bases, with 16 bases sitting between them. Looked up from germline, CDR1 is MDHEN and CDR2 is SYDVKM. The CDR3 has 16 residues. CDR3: CASSFLGGGYQETQYF. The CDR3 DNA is TGTGCCAGCAGTTTCCTCGGCGGAGGGTATCAAGAGACCCAGTACTTC.

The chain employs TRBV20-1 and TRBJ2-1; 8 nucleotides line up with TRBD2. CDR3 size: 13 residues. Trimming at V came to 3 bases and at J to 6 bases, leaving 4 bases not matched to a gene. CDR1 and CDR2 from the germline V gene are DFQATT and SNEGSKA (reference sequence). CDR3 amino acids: CSASSGTSNEQFF. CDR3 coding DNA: TGCAGTGCTAGTAGCGGGACCAGCAATGAGCAGTTCTTC.

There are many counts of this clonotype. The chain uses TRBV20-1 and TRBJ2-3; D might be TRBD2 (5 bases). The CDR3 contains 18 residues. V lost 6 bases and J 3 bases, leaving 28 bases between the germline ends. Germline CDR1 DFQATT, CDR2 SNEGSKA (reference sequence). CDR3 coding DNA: TGCAGTGCCATCCTCTTGGGTACTACGGGAAAGGCGACAGATACGCAGTATTTT. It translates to CSAILLGTTGKATDTQYF.

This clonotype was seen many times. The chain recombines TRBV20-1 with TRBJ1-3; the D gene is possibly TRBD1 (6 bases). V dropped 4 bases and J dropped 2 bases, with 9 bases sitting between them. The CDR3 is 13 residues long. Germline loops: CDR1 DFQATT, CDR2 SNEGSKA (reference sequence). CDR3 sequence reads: CSATSGAGNTIYF. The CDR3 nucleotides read TGCAGTGCTACATCAGGGGCTGGAAACACCATATATTTT.

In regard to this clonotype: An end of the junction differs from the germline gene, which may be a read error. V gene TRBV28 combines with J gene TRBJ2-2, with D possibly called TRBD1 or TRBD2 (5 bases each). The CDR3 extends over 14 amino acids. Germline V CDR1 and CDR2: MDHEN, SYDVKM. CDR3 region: CASRGWRHTRELSF. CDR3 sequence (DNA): TGTGCCAGCAGGGGGTGGCGGCACACCAGGGAGCTGTCTTTT.

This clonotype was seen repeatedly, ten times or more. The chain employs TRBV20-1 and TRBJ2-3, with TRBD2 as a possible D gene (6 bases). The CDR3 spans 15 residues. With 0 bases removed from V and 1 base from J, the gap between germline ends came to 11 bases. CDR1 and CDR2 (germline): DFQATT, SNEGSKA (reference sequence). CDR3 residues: CSARDGASGTDTQYF. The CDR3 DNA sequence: TGCAGTGCTAGAGATGGAGCTAGCGGCACAGATACGCAGTATTTT.

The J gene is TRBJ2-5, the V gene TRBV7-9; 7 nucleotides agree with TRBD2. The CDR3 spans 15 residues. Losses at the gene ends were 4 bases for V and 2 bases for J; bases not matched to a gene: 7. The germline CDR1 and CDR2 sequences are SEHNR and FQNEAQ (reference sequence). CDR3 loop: CASSSGVGGQETQYF. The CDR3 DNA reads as TGTGCCAGCAGCTCCGGAGTCGGGGGGCAAGAGACCCAGTACTTC.

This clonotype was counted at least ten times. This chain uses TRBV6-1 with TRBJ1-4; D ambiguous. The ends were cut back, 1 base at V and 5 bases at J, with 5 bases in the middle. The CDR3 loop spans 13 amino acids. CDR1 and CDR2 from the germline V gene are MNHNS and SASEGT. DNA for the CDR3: TGTGCCAGCAGTGAAGGAGGGAATGAAAAACTGTTTTTT. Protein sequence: CASSEGGNEKLFF.

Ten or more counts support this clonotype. CDR3 in amino acids: CASSSSRSGNTIYF. Here the CDR3 DNA reads TGTGCCAGCAGCTCGAGCCGCTCTGGAAACACCATATATTTT. The V call is TRBV11-2, the J call TRBJ1-3, with D unresolved. The CDR3 contains 14 residues. Trimming took 4 bases from V and 0 from J, leaving 7 bases between them. CDR1 and CDR2 (germline): SGHAT, FQNNGV.